A selection of T cell receptor beta chains follows, all from one sample in a study of blood T cell repertoires in COVID-19. Sequenced by immunoSEQ multiplex PCR; TCRdb stores in-frame clones only, minus some. Of 110,000 to 150,000 clones listed, 80% to 90% were seen once; the top ten hold approximately 3%. The sample was peripheral blood. The receptors stem from a woman aged 55-70 years with active COVID-19. CDR3s include the opening cysteine and the closing phenylalanine or tryptophan. D genes are given only for firm matches. For some rows the clone size is stated as once, few or many, or as a class when expanded; others skip it.

D,size,V,J,DNA,CDR3
TRBD1,-,TRBV7-2,TRBJ1-1,TGTGCCAGCAGCTCCCATGGGACAGCTTTTGAAGCTTTCTTT,CASSSHGTAFEAFF
TRBD1,-,TRBV7-8,TRBJ1-2,TGTGCCAGCAGCCCCTTCAGGGACAGGCCAGAGATGGGCTACACCTTC,CASSPFRDRPEMGYTF
TRBD2,-,TRBV5-7,TRBJ2-7,TGTGCCAGCAGGCCTCTAGCGGGAGAAAGCTCCTACGAGCAGTACTTC,CASRPLAGESSYEQYF
-,once,TRBV9,TRBJ2-3,TGTGCCAGCAGCGTATCTCCCTCGCAGGGTACAGATACGCAGTATTTT,CASSVSPSQGTDTQYF
-,-,TRBV11-1,TRBJ2-1,TGTGCCAGCAGCTTGGGACTTTCCAGCAATGAGCAGTTCTTC,CASSLGLSSNEQFF
TRBD2,-,TRBV27,TRBJ2-1,TGTGCCAGCAGTTTATCCCAGACTAGCGGGAGGCGAGAGCAGTTCTTC,CASSLSQTSGRREQFF
-,-,TRBV30,TRBJ1-5,TGTGCCTGGAGTGTACGTCCCTACTCCCAGCCCCAGCATTTT,CAWSVRPYSQPQHF
-,-,TRBV5-1,TRBJ1-6,TGCGCCAGCAGCCCGGGACAAAATAATTCACCCCTCCACTTT,CASSPGQNNSPLHF
-,-,TRBV7-7,TRBJ2-1,TGTGCCAGCAGCCCACTTTCAAATGAGCAGTTCTTC,CASSPLSNEQFF
-,-,TRBV15,TRBJ2-6,TGTGCCACCAGCGCCCACAGGGCCGGGGCCAACGTCCTGACTTTC,CATSAHRAGANVLTF